The clone carrying this T cell receptor (beta chain) was seen a single time. Amplification used 60 Vbeta primers and 13 Jbeta primers. Libraries were prepared by immunoSEQ multiplex PCR; TCRdb keeps only in-frame clonotypes and omits some of them. The sample includes roughly 150,000 clones, roughly 80% of them seen just once. Germline V gene lookup returns CDR1 SGHRS and CDR2 YFSETQ. The CDR3 covers 13 residues. V was pared by 6 bases and J by 4 bases, with 6 bases of the junction left unmatched. This entry is derived from a study of cytomegalovirus exposure and HLA in healthy donors. Study-level information: Unique TCRs numbering about 87 million, obtained from HLA-typed donors, made up an early data release.

The TCR originated in a man in his forties or fifties in good health and CMV-seronegative. Sequencing was performed on PBMCs. The chain carries TRBV5-1 and TRBJ2-5; TRBD2 aligns across 7 bases. The CDR3 reads CASTGGGRETQYF. CDR3 DNA sequence: TGCGCCAGCACCGGGGGAGGGAGAGAGACCCAGTACTTC.